These 28 T cell receptor beta chains came from one sample sequenced in a study of CD8 T cells in Susac syndrome (dated by TCRdb to between 2019 and 2020). Libraries were prepared through the immunoSEQ multiplex PCR assay. RNA was extracted using the RNeasy kit, and roughly 0.45 to 1 microgram was reverse transcribed with random hexamers. TCRdb took the public reads, trimmed them with fastp at Q25, ran MiXCR for clone calling and kept in-frame beta chains. Every distinct CDR3 protein forms one entry, paired with its most common genes and DNA. A total of about 120,000 distinct CDR3 sequences appear in this sample, 92% of them only once. Together, the top ten hold 0.14% of the sample. The specimen was CD4+ T cells from PBMCs. The receptor source for this set is a human donor in good health.

The chain recombines TRBV4-2 with TRBJ1-2; D gene uncertain. The CDR3 has 15 amino acids. V lost 0 bases and J lost 3, with 11 bases in between. Germline V gene lookup returns CDR1 LGHNA and CDR2 YNFKEQ. For the CDR3, the DNA is TGTGCCAGCAGCCAAGATGGGCAGGTTGACTATGGCTACACCTTC. This encodes CASSQDGQVDYGYTF.

The rearrangement uses TRBV9 and TRBJ1-1; D unclear. The CDR3 extends over 13 amino acids. CDR1 is SGDLS, CDR2 YYNGEE, per germline. The V gene lost 3 bases and the J gene lost 4 bases, with 10 bases spanning the gap. The CDR3 reads CASSAVGLTEAFF. The CDR3 DNA sequence: TGTGCCAGCAGCGCCGTAGGGCTCACTGAAGCTTTCTTT.

This clonotype occurred a few times. The gene calls are TRBV13 and TRBJ2-7; 11 nucleotides line up with TRBD1. J lost 3 bases, V lost 5 bases, and 3 bases had no gene match. This CDR3 is built from 14 residues. The germline V gene encodes CDR1 PRHDT and CDR2 FYEKMQ (reference sequence). CDR3 coding DNA: TGTGCCAGCAGCCCCGGGACAGGGGGCTACGAGCAGTACTTC. Translated, it gives CASSPGTGGYEQYF.

The V call is TRBV6-2 or TRBV6-3, the J call TRBJ2-7; D not certain. The CDR3 length is 14 residues. V was pared by 8 bases and J by 3 bases, with 17 bases between. Germline CDR1 and CDR2: MNHEY and SVGEGT. This CDR3 reads CASCQWGYLYEQYF. Written as DNA, the CDR3 is TGTGCCAGCTGCCAGTGGGGTTACCTCTACGAGCAGTACTTC.

The rearrangement uses TRBV2 and TRBJ1-5, with TRBD1 matching over 7 bases. The CDR3 has 14 residues. V lost 7 bases and J lost 2; bases outside the gene matches: 5. Germline values: CDR1 SNHLY, CDR2 FYNNEI. The CDR3 reads CASKRGPGNQPQHF. The CDR3 coding sequence is TGTGCCAGCAAGAGGGGGCCGGGCAATCAGCCCCAGCATTTT.

V gene TRBV12-3 or TRBV12-4 combines with J gene TRBJ2-5, with 10 bases that match TRBD2. J was trimmed by 5 bases and V by 3 bases; bases with no gene match: 9. The CDR3 runs to 16 residues. The CDR3 sequence: CASSFRASGSGETQYF. CDR3 sequence (DNA): TGTGCCAGCAGTTTTAGGGCTAGCGGGAGTGGCGAGACCCAGTACTTC.

Only a few counts were recorded for this clonotype. The gene calls are TRBV29-1 and TRBJ1-3; tentative D call: TRBD1 (5 bases). CDR3 size: 13 residues. V shed 4 bases and J shed 0 bases, with 7 bases lying between them. CDR1 is SQVTM and CDR2 is ANQGSEA in the germline V gene. The CDR3 DNA reads TGCAGCGTTGGACAGAGCTCTGGAAACACCATATATTTT. The encoded protein is CSVGQSSGNTIYF.

The chain couples TRBV7-8 to TRBJ2-3, with 9 nucleotides matching TRBD1. The germline V gene has CDR1 SGHVS and CDR2 FQNEAQ. This CDR3 region has 16 residues. Unmatched junction bases numbered 4, after V lost 3 bases and J lost 0 bases. For the CDR3, the DNA is TGTGCCAGCAGCTTCCTGACAGGGGGTAGCACAGATACGCAGTATTTT. Translated, it gives CASSFLTGGSTDTQYF.

For the CDR3, the DNA is TGCGCCAGCAGCTTGGAACCTAGCGGGAGCTCCTACGAGCAGTACTTC. It specifies CASSLEPSGSSYEQYF. The chain carries TRBV5-1 and TRBJ2-7; TRBD2 matches at 10 bases. Trimming cost V 0 bases and J 0 bases; bases outside gene matches: 3. This CDR3 spans 16 amino acids. The V gene's germline CDR1 is SGHRS and CDR2 YFSETQ.

The chain carries TRBV7-2 and TRBJ2-7, with D possibly TRBD2 on 5 matching bases. CDR1 and CDR2 (germline): SGHTA, FQGNSA. Deletions cut 0 bases from V and 7 bases from J, with 16 bases between. The CDR3 has 15 residues. The CDR3 here is CASSLAGWGVGEQYF. In DNA, the CDR3 is TGTGCCAGCAGCTTAGCGGGGTGGGGAGTTGGGGAGCAGTACTTC.

The chain recombines TRBV20-1 with TRBJ2-1; a weak D match, TRBD2 (5 bases). Germline V gives CDR1 DFQATT, CDR2 SNEGSKA (reference sequence). The ends were cut back, 6 bases at V and 10 bases at J, with 19 bases in the middle. This CDR3 is 13 amino acids long. The CDR3 loop is CSAPTSLEGEQFF. The CDR3 DNA reads TGCAGTGCCCCCACCTCCCTAGAGGGCGAGCAGTTCTTC.

The chain carries TRBV20-1 and TRBJ1-1, with 7 bases aligning to TRBD1. Germline V gene lookup returns CDR1 DFQATT and CDR2 SNEGSKA (reference sequence). CDR3 length equals 16 residues. The V gene end was trimmed by 1 base and the J gene end by 0 bases; junction bases not matched to a gene: 8. CDR3 in amino acids: CSARAPRTGVNTEAFF. CDR3 DNA: TGCAGTGCTAGAGCACCCCGGACAGGAGTGAACACTGAAGCTTTCTTT.

The rearrangement links TRBV5-6 to TRBJ2-7; 9 bases align to TRBD2. CDR3 length: 13 residues. Germline V CDR1 and CDR2: SGHDT, YYEEEE. With 0 bases clipped from V and 7 bases from J, the junction kept 2 bases outside the gene matches. The CDR3 DNA follows: TGTGCCAGCAGCTTGGTAGCGGGAGATGAGCAGTACTTC. Translating it yields CASSLVAGDEQYF.

The V and J genes are TRBV7-8 and TRBJ2-1; TRBD2 aligns across 9 bases. Germline V gene data show CDR1 as SGHVS and CDR2 as FQNEAQ. This CDR3 spans 17 amino acids. V was pared by 5 bases and J by 0 bases, with 8 bases of the junction left unmatched. The CDR3 region is CASSTPTSGGSYNEQFF. In DNA, the CDR3 is TGTGCCAGCAGCACCCCGACTAGCGGTGGCTCCTACAATGAGCAGTTCTTC.

This clonotype was observed once. The chain links TRBV4-3 to TRBJ2-1; 8 positions agree with TRBD2. Germline CDR1 and CDR2: LGHNA and YSLEER. Germline trimming cut 1 base from V and 7 bases from J; bases unmatched to any gene: 12. This CDR3 has 17 residues. The CDR3 here is CASSQGGFGGRKNEQFF. The CDR3 nucleotides are TGCGCCAGCAGCCAAGGGGGTTTTGGCGGGAGGAAGAATGAGCAGTTCTTC.

The CDR3, as DNA: TGTGCCATCAGGACCACCGGGACAGCTAACACCGGGGAGCTGTTTTTT. It encodes CAIRTTGTANTGELFF. J is TRBJ2-2 and V is TRBV10-3; 7 positions agree with TRBD1. Looked up from germline, CDR1 is ENHRY and CDR2 is SYGVKD. The CDR3 is made up of 16 amino acids. J lost 2 bases, V lost 6 bases, and 9 bases had no gene match.

This chain uses TRBV29-1 with TRBJ1-2; the D is unclear. Per the germline V gene, CDR1 is SQVTM and CDR2 is ANQGSEA. The CDR3 is made up of 10 amino acids. With 7 bases removed from V and 8 bases from J, the gap between germline ends came to 11 bases. The DNA of the CDR3 is TGCAGCGCGAGGGCGGAGGGCTACACCTTC. Translating gives CSARAEGYTF.

This clonotype has only one observation. The V and J genes are TRBV9 and TRBJ1-1; 8 bases are shared with TRBD1. CDR1 is SGDLS, CDR2 YYNGEE, per germline. Trimming took 0 bases from V and 9 from J; bases not matched to a gene: 4. CDR3 length: 13 residues. CDR3 bases: TGTGCCAGCAGCGTAGCAGGGGGCGGTCAAGCTTTCTTT. Translation gives CASSVAGGGQAFF.

The chain couples TRBV29-1 to TRBJ2-3, with D unclear. V lost 3 bases to trimming and J lost 1 base, with 2 bases between them. The CDR3 loop spans 11 amino acids. Germline V gene data show CDR1 as SQVTM and CDR2 as ANQGSEA. In DNA form, the CDR3 reads TGCAGCGTTGAGGGCACAGATACGCAGTATTTT. Translation: CSVEGTDTQYF.

The rearrangement joins TRBV7-9 to TRBJ2-7; D is possibly TRBD2 (5 bases). Germline CDR1 is SEHNR and CDR2 is FQNEAQ (reference sequence). Trimming removed 5 bases at V and 2 bases at J, with 10 bases between. This CDR3 has 13 residues. CDR3 loop: CASSGKTTYEQYF. The CDR3 nucleotides are TGTGCCAGCAGCGGAAAGACTACCTACGAGCAGTACTTC.

The chain joins TRBV12-3 or TRBV12-4 to TRBJ2-2, with 7 bases fitting TRBD2. V lost 5 bases and J lost 13; bases outside the gene matches: 4. This CDR3 has 11 amino acids. The CDR3 spells CASSPGLRLFF. CDR3 nucleotides: TGTGCCAGCAGTCCGGGACTAAGGCTGTTTTTT.

This chain connects TRBV25-1 to TRBJ2-7; D unclear. V lost 2 bases, J lost 2 bases, and 10 bases lay in between. The germline gives CDR1 MGHDK, CDR2 SYGVNS. The CDR3 sequence is 14 residues long. The CDR3 reads CASSERSLAYEQYF. The DNA of the CDR3 is TGTGCCAGCAGTGAAAGGAGTCTCGCCTACGAGCAGTACTTC.

The gene calls are TRBV7-2 and TRBJ1-1; TRBD1 is a possible D gene (5 bases). Per the germline V gene, CDR1 is SGHTA and CDR2 is FQGNSA. The V end was cut by 0 bases, the J end by 5 bases, with 13 bases between. The CDR3 is 15 amino acids. CDR3 loop: CASSLALQGQTEAFF. CDR3 DNA: TGTGCCAGCAGCTTAGCGCTCCAGGGTCAGACTGAAGCTTTCTTT.

The chain carries TRBV6-2 or TRBV6-3 and TRBJ2-3, with D unresolved. The germline V gene has CDR1 MNHEY and CDR2 SVGEGT. This CDR3 has 16 amino acids. V lost 5 bases to trimming and J lost 6 bases, with 21 bases between them. This CDR3 reads CASSEPSWGFPDTQYF. In DNA form, the CDR3 reads TGTGCCAGCAGTGAGCCATCATGGGGTTTCCCCGATACGCAGTATTTT.

The CDR3 sequence is CASSSGIGETQYF. CDR3 in DNA: TGTGCCAGCAGCTCGGGGATAGGAGAGACCCAGTACTTC. The chain has TRBV7-2 and TRBJ2-5, with D possibly being TRBD2 (5 bases). This CDR3 region has 13 residues. Germline values: CDR1 SGHTA, CDR2 FQGNSA. Trimming shortened V by 4 bases and J by 4 bases, and 10 bases separated the two germline ends.

The gene calls are TRBV10-3 and TRBJ2-7; the D call may be TRBD1 or TRBD2 (5 bases each). In germline, CDR1 is ENHRY, CDR2 SYGVKD. The CDR3 sequence is 13 residues long. Trimming took off 8 bases at V and 0 bases at J, with 11 bases between the two ends. CDR3: CAISQGRSYEQYF. CDR3 nucleotide sequence: TGTGCCATCTCGCAGGGACGCTCCTACGAGCAGTACTTC.

The chain is built from TRBV20-1 and TRBJ2-3, with D unclear. V dropped 4 bases and J dropped 1 base, with 9 bases sitting between them. The CDR3 loop spans 13 amino acids. The germline V gene encodes CDR1 DFQATT and CDR2 SNEGSKA (reference sequence). The CDR3 reads CSAMFGRTDTQYF. The CDR3, as DNA: TGCAGTGCTATGTTTGGTCGCACAGATACGCAGTATTTT.

V is TRBV19 and J is TRBJ2-4; D is ambiguous. The CDR3 runs 14 residues. CDR1 is LNHDA and CDR2 is SQIVND in the germline V gene (reference sequence). V lost 3 bases and J 0 bases, leaving 6 bases between the germline ends. CDR3 protein: CASSISEAKNIQYF. CDR3 DNA sequence: TGTGCCAGTAGTATTTCGGAAGCCAAAAACATTCAGTACTTC.